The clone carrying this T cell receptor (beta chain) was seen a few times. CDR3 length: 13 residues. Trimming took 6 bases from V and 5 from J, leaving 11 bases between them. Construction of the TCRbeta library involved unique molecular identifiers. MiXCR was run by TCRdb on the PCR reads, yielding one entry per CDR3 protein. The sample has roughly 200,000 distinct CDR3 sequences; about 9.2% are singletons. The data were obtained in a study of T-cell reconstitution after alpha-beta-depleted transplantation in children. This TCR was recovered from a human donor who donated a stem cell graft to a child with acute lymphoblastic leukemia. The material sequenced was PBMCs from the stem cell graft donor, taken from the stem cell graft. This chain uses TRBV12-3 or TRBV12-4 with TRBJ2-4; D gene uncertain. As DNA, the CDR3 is TGTGCCAGCAGCCCCGACTCACAAAACATTCAGTACTTC. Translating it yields CASSPDSQNIQYF.